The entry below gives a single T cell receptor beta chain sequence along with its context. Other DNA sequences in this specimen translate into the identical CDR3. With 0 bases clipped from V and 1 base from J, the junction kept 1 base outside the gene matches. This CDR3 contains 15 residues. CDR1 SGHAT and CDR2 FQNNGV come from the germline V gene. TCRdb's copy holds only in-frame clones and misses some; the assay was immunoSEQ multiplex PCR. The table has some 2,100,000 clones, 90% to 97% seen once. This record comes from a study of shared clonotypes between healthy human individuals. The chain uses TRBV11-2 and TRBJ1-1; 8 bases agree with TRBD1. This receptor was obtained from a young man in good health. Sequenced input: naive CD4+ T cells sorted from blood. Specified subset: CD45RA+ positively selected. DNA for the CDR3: TGTGCCAGCAGCTTAGACGGGACAGGGAACACTGAAGCTTTCTTT. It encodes CASSLDGTGNTEAFF.